Listed here are 13 T cell receptor beta chains from one sample, sequenced in a study of T cell responses to AZD1222 COVID-19 vaccine. Produced via immunoSEQ multiplex PCR; TCRdb's table is partial and in-frame only. The table has 200,000 or so clones, about nine tenths seen once. Sequencing used peripheral blood, obtained on day 0 of MenACWY control vaccination. Receptor source: an adult in good health.

V gene TRBV2 combines with J gene TRBJ1-5; D not certain. The V gene's germline CDR1 is SNHLY and CDR2 FYNNEI. CDR3 length: 15 amino acids. The germline V and J ends were trimmed by 7 bases and 2 bases, with 15 bases remaining between them. The CDR3 loop reads CASKTRSAGNQPQHF. For the CDR3, the DNA is TGTGCCAGCAAAACCAGGAGCGCGGGCAATCAGCCCCAGCATTTT. The variable domain in full, with the rest retrieved from reference TRBV2 and TRBJ1-5, is EPEVTQTPSHQVTQMGQEVILRCVPISNHLYFYWYRQILGQKVEFLVSFYNNEISEKSEIFDDQFSVERPDGSNFTLKIRSTKLEDSAMYFCASKTRSAGNQPQHFGDGTRLSIL.

The V and J genes are TRBV6-1 and TRBJ2-1; tentatively, D is TRBD1 (6 bases). Trimming shortened V by 3 bases and J by 9 bases, and 12 bases separated the two germline ends. The CDR3 covers 13 residues. Germline assignment: CDR1 MNHNS and CDR2 SASEGT. The DNA of the CDR3 is TGTGCCAGCAGTGAGATAACAGGGACTGAGCAGTTCTTC. Translation gives CASSEITGTEQFF.

V and J are TRBV30 and TRBJ1-1; D remains ambiguous. Trimming took 8 bases from V and 2 from J, leaving 9 bases between them. Germline V CDR1 and CDR2: GTSNPN, SVGIG (reference sequence). This CDR3 has 11 residues. The DNA for the CDR3 is TGTGCCCTACTTGTTAACACTGAAGCTTTCTTT. Translating gives CALLVNTEAFF.

The chain has TRBV6-5 and TRBJ1-3; D ambiguous. CDR1 and CDR2 (germline): MNHEY, SVGAGI. CDR3 length: 15 amino acids. Trimming pared 2 bases from V and 0 bases from J, leaving 8 bases between. The CDR3 DNA reads as TGTGCCAGCAGTTACAAGATGAGCTCTGGAAACACCATATATTTT. Protein product: CASSYKMSSGNTIYF.

Of note for this clone: The sample contains more than one DNA sequence encoding this CDR3. CDR3: CASSVSGSTDTQYF. DNA of the CDR3: TGTGCCAGCAGCGTTAGCGGGAGCACAGATACGCAGTATTTT. The chain combines TRBV9 with TRBJ2-3, with 7 bases matching TRBD2. Per germline, CDR1 SGDLS and CDR2 YYNGEE. The CDR3 has 14 amino acids. The J segment lost 0 bases and the V segment lost 2 bases, leaving 0 bases of the junction unmatched.

This rearrangement joins TRBV6-2 or TRBV6-3 to TRBJ1-3; no reliable D call. V was clipped by 4 bases and J by 0 bases, with 10 bases between them. CDR1 and CDR2 (germline): MNHEY, SVGEGT. This CDR3 spans 15 amino acids. CDR3 DNA sequence: TGTGCCAGCAGTTCATACCTAAGCTCTGGAAACACCATATATTTT. Translating gives CASSSYLSSGNTIYF.

The chain recombines TRBV5-4 with TRBJ1-2; D is uncertain. Trimming shortened V by 9 bases and J by 1 base, and 13 bases separated the two germline ends. CDR1 is SGHNT, CDR2 YYREEE, per germline (reference sequence). The CDR3 consists of 13 residues. The CDR3: CATMSRDNYGYTF. The CDR3, as DNA: TGTGCCACCATGTCCCGGGATAACTATGGCTACACCTTC.

V gene TRBV6-5 combines with J gene TRBJ2-5; D might be TRBD1 (6 bases). The CDR3 sequence is 11 residues long. Germline CDR1 and CDR2: MNHEY and SVGAGI. The V end was cut by 5 bases, the J end by 5 bases, with 6 bases between. The CDR3 region is CASSQGETQYF. As DNA, the CDR3 is TGTGCCAGCAGTCAGGGGGAGACCCAGTACTTC.

This clone turned up a few times. J is TRBJ1-3 and V is TRBV28; the D gene is possibly TRBD1 (6 bases). The germline gives CDR1 MDHEN, CDR2 SYDVKM. V lost 5 bases, J lost 0 bases, and 11 bases lay in between. There are 15 residues in the CDR3. This CDR3 reads CASSRGFYSGNTIYF. In DNA form, the CDR3 reads TGTGCCAGCAGTAGGGGGTTTTACTCTGGAAACACCATATATTTT. The whole variable domain, filled in from reference TRBV28 and TRBJ1-3, reads DVKVTQSSRYLVKRTGEKVFLECVQDMDHENMFWYRQDPGLGLRLIYFSYDVKMKEKGDIPEGYSVSREKKERFSLILESASTNQTSMYLCASSRGFYSGNTIYFGEGSWLTVV.

The chain joins TRBV12-3 or TRBV12-4 to TRBJ1-1, with 7 positions matching TRBD1. CDR3 length: 13 amino acids. Trimming at V came to 6 bases and at J to 6 bases, leaving 7 bases not matched to a gene. The CDR3 bases are TGTGCCAGCAGGCGGACAGGCCCCGCTGAAGCTTTCTTT. Protein: CASRRTGPAEAFF.

This clone appeared a single time. This chain connects TRBV11-2 to TRBJ1-1; tentative D call: TRBD1 (5 bases). Trimming removed 5 bases at V and 7 bases at J, with 11 bases between. Germline V CDR1 and CDR2: SGHAT, FQNNGV. The CDR3 consists of 12 residues. The CDR3 DNA sequence: TGTGCCAGCAGCGCCCGGGGGTTTGAAGCTTTCTTT. This sequence encodes CASSARGFEAFF.

The genes are TRBV6-5 and TRBJ2-3; TRBD2 agrees at 7 bases. The CDR3 consists of 14 residues. V shed 7 bases and J 0 bases; nucleotides not matched to a gene: 4. Germline V gene sequence: CDR1 MNHEY, CDR2 SVGAGI. The CDR3 sequence: CASKPSGSTDTQYF. The CDR3 nucleotides read TGTGCCAGCAAACCTAGCGGTAGCACAGATACGCAGTATTTT.

This chain connects TRBV19 to TRBJ1-2, with D perhaps matching TRBD1 (6 bases). V shed 8 bases and J shed 3 bases, with 19 bases lying between them. The CDR3 has 15 amino acids. Germline-derived CDR1 and CDR2 are LNHDA and SQIVND (reference sequence). CDR3 sequence (DNA): TGTGCCAGTCACCAAGGACAGCCTCGGGACTATGGCTACACCTTC. Residues: CASHQGQPRDYGYTF.